Below, one T cell receptor beta chain is given with its context. The antigen is undetermined. This sample stems from a study of chemoradiotherapy in HPV16-positive cancers. The study's findings and limits: For HPV16-positive patients, expanding HPV-responsive T cells associated with longer recurrence-free survival. During treatment, candidate HPV-specific clones and E7-related motifs expanded in tumor.

TCRdb keeps only in-frame clones here, not all; method: immunoSEQ multiplex PCR. In the table there are about 35,000 clones, 92% of which are singletons. Trimming removed 4 bases from V and 2 bases from J, with 15 bases in between. CDR3 size: 16 residues. The V gene's germline CDR1 is SGDLS and CDR2 YYNGEE. This sequence was found in a human donor with HPV-associated anogenital cancer. The starting material was blood, obtained from a patient who underwent chemoradiotherapy. V usage is TRBV9 and J usage is TRBJ2-2; D is possibly TRBD1 (7 bases). CDR3 residues: CASSRRGDRNTGELFF. For the CDR3, the DNA is TGTGCCAGCAGCCGAAGGGGGGACAGAAACACCGGGGAGCTGTTTTTT.